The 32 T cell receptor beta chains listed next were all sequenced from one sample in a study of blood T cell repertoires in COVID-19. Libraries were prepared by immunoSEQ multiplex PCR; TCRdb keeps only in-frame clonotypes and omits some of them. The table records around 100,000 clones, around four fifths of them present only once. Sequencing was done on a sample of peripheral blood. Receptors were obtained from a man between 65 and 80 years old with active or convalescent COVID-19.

CDR3 DNA: TGTGCCAGCTCACCAATGGGCCTCGGTAATGAAAAACTGTTTTTT. Translating it yields CASSPMGLGNEKLFF. The chain couples TRBV18 to TRBJ1-4; the D is unclear. CDR1 is KGHSH, CDR2 LQKENI, per germline. V was pared by 2 bases and J by 4 bases, with 11 bases between. The CDR3 spans 15 residues.

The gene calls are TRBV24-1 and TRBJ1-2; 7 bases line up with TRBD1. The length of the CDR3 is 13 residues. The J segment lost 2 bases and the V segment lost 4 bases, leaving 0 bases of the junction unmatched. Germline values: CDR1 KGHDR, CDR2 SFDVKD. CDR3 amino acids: CATSETGNYGYTF. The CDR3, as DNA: TGTGCCACCAGTGAGACAGGGAACTATGGCTACACCTTC.

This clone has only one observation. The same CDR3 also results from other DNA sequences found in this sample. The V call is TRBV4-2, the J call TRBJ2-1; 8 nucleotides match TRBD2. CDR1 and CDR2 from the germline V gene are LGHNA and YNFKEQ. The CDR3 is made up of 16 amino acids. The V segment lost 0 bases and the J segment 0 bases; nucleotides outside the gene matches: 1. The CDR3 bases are TGTGCCAGCAGCCAAGACACTAGCGGCTCCTACAATGAGCAGTTCTTC. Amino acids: CASSQDTSGSYNEQFF.

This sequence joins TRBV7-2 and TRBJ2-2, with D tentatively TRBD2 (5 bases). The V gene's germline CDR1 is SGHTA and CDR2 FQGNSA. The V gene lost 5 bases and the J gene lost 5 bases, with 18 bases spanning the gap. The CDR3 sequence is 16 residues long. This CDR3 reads CASSPPSGGPTGELFF. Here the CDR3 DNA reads TGTGCCAGCAGCCCCCCGAGCGGCGGCCCGACCGGGGAGCTGTTTTTT.

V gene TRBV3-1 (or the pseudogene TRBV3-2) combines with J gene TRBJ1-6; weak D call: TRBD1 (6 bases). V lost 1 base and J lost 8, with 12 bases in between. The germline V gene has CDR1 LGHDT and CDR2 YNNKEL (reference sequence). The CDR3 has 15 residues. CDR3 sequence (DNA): TGTGCCAGCAGCCAAGGAGCAGGGGATTATTCACCCCTCCACTTT. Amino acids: CASSQGAGDYSPLHF.

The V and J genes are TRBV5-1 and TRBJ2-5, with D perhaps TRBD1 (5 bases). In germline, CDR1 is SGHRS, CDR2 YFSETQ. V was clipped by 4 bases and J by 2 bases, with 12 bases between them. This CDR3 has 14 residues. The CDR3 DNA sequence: TGCGCCAGCAGCCCTGGGGCAGCACAAGAGACCCAGTACTTC. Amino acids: CASSPGAAQETQYF.

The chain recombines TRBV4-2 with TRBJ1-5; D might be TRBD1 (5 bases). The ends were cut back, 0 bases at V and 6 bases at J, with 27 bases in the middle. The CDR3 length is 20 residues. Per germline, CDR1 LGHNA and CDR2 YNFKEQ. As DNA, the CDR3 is TGTGCCAGCAGCCAAGACCTTTTATCAGGGTCTCGTGGCCAAAGTCAGCCCCAGCATTTT. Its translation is CASSQDLLSGSRGQSQPQHF.

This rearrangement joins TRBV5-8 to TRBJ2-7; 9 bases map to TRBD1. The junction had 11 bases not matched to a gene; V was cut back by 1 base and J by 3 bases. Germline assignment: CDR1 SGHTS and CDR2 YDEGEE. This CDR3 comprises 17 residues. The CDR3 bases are TGTGCCAGCAGCTTGCGGACAGGGGATTGGGTCCACTACGAGCAGTACTTC. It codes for CASSLRTGDWVHYEQYF.

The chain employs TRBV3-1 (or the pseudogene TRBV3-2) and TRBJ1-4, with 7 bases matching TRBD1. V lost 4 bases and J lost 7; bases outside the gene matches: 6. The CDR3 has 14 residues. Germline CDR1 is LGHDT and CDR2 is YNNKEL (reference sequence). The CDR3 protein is CASSPTGVVEKLFF. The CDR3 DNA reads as TGTGCCAGCAGCCCAACAGGGGTTGTTGAAAAACTGTTTTTT.

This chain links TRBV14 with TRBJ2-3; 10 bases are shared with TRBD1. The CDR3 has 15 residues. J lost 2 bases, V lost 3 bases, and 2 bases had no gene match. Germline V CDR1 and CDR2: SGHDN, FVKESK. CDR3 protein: CASSQTGGYTDTQYF. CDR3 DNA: TGTGCCAGCAGCCAGACAGGGGGCTACACAGATACGCAGTATTTT.

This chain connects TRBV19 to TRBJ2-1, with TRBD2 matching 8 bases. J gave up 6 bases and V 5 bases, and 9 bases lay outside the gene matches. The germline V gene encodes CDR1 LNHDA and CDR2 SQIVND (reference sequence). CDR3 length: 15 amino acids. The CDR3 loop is CASSHRRGAGNEQFF. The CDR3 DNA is TGTGCCAGTAGTCACCGGCGGGGGGCCGGCAATGAGCAGTTCTTC.

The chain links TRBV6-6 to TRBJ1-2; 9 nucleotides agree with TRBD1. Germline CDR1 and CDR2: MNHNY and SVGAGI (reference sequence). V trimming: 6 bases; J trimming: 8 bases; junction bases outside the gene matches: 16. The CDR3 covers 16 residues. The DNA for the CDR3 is TGTGCCAGCAGCGGACAGGGGATGAGGGGTGATCTGGGCTACACCTTC. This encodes CASSGQGMRGDLGYTF.

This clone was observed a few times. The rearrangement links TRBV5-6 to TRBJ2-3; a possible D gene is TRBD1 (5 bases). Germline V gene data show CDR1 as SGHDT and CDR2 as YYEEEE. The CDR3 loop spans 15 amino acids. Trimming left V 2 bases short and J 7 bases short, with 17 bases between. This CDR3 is CASSFGALNMYTQYF. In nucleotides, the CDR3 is TGTGCCAGCAGCTTTGGGGCACTCAATATGTATACGCAGTATTTT.

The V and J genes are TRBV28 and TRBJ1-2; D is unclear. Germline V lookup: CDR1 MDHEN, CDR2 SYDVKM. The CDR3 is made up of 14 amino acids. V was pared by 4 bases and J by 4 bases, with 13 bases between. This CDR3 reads CASSSLEGVYGYTF. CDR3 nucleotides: TGTGCCAGCAGTTCCCTCGAGGGAGTCTATGGCTACACCTTC.

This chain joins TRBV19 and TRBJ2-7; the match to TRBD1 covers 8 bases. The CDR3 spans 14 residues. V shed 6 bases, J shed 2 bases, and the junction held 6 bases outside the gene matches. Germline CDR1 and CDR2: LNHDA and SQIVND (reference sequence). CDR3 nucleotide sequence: TGTGCCAGTAGCCTGACAGGGGCGACCTACGAGCAGTACTTC. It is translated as CASSLTGATYEQYF.

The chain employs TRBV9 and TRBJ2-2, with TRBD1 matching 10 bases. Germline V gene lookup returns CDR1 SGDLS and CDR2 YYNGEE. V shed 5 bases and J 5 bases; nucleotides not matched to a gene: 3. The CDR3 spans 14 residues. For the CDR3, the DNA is TGTGCCAGCAGGGACAGGGGGGAAACCGGGGAGCTGTTTTTT. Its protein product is CASRDRGETGELFF. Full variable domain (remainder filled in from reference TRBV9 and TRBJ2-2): DSGVTQTPKHLITATGQRVTLRCSPRSGDLSVYWYQQSLDQGLQFLIQYYNGEERAKGNILERFSAQQFPDLHSELNLSSLELGDSALYFCASRDRGETGELFFGEGSRLTVL.

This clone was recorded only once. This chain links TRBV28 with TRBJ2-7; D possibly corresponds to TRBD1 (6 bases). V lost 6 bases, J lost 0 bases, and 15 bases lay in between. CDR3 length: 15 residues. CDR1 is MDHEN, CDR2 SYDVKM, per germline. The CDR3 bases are TGTGCCAGCAGGGCCGACAGGCTATTCTCCTACGAGCAGTACTTC. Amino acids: CASRADRLFSYEQYF. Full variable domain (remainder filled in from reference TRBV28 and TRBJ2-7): DVKVTQSSRYLVKRTGEKVFLECVQDMDHENMFWYRQDPGLGLRLIYFSYDVKMKEKGDIPEGYSVSREKKERFSLILESASTNQTSMYLCASRADRLFSYEQYFGPGTRLTVT.

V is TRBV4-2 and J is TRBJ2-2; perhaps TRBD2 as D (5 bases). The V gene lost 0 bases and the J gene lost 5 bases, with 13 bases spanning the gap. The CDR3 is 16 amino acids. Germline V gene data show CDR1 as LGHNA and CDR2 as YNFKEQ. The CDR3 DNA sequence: TGTGCCAGCAGCCAAGATTGGAACGGGGAAACCGGGGAGCTGTTTTTT. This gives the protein CASSQDWNGETGELFF.

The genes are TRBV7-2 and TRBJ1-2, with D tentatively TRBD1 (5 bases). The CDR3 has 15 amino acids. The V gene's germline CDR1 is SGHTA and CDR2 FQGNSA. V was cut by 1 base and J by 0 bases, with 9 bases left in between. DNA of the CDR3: TGTGCCAGCAGCTTAGACCGGGGGACTAACTATGGCTACACCTTC. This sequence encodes CASSLDRGTNYGYTF.

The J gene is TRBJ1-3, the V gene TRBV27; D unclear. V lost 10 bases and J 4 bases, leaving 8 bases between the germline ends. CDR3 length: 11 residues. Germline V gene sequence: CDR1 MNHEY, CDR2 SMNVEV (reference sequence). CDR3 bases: TGTGCCACCCACTGGGGAAACACCATATATTTT. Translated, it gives CATHWGNTIYF.

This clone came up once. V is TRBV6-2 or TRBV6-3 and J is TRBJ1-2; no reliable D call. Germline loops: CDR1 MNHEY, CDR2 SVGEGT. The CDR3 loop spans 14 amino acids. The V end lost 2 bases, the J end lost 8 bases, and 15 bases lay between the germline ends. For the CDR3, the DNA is TGTGCCAGCAGTTACCCGGGCAGCCCGGGGGGCTACACCTTC. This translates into CASSYPGSPGGYTF.

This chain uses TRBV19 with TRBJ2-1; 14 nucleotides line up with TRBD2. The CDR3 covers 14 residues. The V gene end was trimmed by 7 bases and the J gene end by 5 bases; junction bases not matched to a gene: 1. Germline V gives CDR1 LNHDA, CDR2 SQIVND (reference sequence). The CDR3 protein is CASMGLAGDNEQFF. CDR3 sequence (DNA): TGTGCCAGTATGGGACTAGCGGGAGACAATGAGCAGTTCTTC.

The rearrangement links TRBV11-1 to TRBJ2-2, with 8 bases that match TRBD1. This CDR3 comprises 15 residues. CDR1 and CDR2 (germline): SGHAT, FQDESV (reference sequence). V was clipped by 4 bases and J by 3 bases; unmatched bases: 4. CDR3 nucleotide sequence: TGTGCCAGCAGCTGGGACAGGAAGTACACCGGGGAGCTGTTTTTT. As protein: CASSWDRKYTGELFF.

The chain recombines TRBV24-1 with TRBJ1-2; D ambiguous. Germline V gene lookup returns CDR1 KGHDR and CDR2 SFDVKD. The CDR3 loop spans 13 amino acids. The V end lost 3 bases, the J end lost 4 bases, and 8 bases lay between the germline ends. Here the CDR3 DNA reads TGTGCCACCAGTGATCCAGGAGGCTATGGCTACACCTTC. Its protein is CATSDPGGYGYTF.

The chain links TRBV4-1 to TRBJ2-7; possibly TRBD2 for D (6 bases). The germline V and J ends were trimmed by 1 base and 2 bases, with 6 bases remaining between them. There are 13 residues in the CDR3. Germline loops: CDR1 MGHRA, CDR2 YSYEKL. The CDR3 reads CASSQGGAYEQYF. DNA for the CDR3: TGCGCCAGCAGCCAAGGGGGGGCCTACGAGCAGTACTTC.

This chain's CDR3 is CASRTQVELTLHF. CDR3 bases: TGTGCCAGCAGGACGCAGGTCGAATTGACCCTCCACTTT. The J gene is TRBJ1-6, the V gene TRBV6-5, with unresolved D. CDR3 length: 13 residues. CDR1 and CDR2 (germline): MNHEY, SVGAGI. V was cut by 6 bases and J by 14 bases, with 17 bases left in between.

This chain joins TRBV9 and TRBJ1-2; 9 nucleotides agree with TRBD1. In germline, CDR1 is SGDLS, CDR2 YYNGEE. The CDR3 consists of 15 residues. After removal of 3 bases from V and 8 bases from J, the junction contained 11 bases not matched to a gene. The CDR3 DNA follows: TGTGCCAGCAGCGCGGGACAGGGCCGGCGGGGAGGCTACACCTTC. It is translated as CASSAGQGRRGGYTF.

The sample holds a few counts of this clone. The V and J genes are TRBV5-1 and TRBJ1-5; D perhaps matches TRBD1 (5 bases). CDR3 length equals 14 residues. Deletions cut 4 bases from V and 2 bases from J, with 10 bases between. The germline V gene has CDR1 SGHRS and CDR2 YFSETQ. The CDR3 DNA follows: TGCGCCAGCAGCCCGGGGGACCGCAATCAGCCCCAGCATTTT. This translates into CASSPGDRNQPQHF.

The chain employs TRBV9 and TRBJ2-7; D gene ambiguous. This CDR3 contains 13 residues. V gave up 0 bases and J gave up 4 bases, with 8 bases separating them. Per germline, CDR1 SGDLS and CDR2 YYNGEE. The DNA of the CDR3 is TGTGCCAGCAGCGTAGGAGGCCTTTACGAGCAGTACTTC. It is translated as CASSVGGLYEQYF.

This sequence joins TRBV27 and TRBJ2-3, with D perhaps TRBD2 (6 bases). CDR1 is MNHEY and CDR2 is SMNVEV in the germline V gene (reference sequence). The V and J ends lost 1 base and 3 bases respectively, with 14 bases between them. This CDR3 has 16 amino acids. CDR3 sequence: CASSLLGGGVTDTQYF. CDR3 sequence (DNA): TGTGCCAGCAGTTTATTGGGAGGTGGAGTTACAGATACGCAGTATTTT.

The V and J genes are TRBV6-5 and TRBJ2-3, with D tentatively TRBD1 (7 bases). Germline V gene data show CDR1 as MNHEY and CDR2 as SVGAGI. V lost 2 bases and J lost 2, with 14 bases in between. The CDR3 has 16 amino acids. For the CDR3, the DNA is TGTGCCAGCAGTTACGGCAGGGGGGTCTTCACAGATACGCAGTATTTT. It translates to CASSYGRGVFTDTQYF.

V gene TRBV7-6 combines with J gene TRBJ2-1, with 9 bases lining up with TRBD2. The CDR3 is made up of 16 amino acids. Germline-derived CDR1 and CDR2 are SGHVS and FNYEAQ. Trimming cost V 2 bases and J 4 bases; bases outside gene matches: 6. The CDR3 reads CASSLKLAGRYNEQFF. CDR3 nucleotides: TGTGCCAGCAGCTTAAAGCTAGCGGGGCGGTACAATGAGCAGTTCTTC.